This paragraph covers one TCR beta chain sequence. As yet, its antigen is unknown. Germline assignment: CDR1 WSHSY and CDR2 SAAADI. The CDR3 has 15 residues. V was clipped by 7 bases and J by 0 bases, with 16 bases between them. This sample was included in a study of T-cell reconstitution after alpha-beta-depleted transplantation in children. Whole-study findings and limits: Day-60 TCRbeta diversity that was high in some patients was derived from surviving recipient T cells and thymic progenitors. Expanded graft clones, several hundred of them, were reportedly the source of alpha-beta T cells about two months after transplant. T cells produced anew were the main source of T-cell counts and diversity one year after transplant.

Unique molecular identifiers were incorporated during preparation of the TCRbeta library. TCRdb reanalysed the PCR reads using MiXCR and keeps one entry per CDR3 protein. The data contain about 58,000 distinct CDR3 sequences, roughly 46% of them seen just once; the ten biggest clones take up 95% to 98%. The rearrangement uses TRBV10-2 and TRBJ2-7; the D call may be TRBD1 or TRBD2 (5 bases each). The sequence was obtained from a male patient younger than 18 who had a stem cell transplant for acute lymphoblastic leukemia, so the T cells may come from the graft donor. Sequences were derived from PBMCs, mostly from graft donor cells, sampled 360 days after TCRalphabeta/CD19-depleted stem cell transplant. CDR3 coding DNA: TGCGCCAGCACCAATCCTATGGGGGACTCCTACGAGCAGTACTTC. Its protein is CASTNPMGDSYEQYF.